This T cell receptor beta chain was sequenced for a study of T cell responses to AZD1222 COVID-19 vaccine. Notes on the study in general: No repertoire was sampled before or during the peak T cell response, only after it. AZD1222 recipients seropositive at baseline numbered only five to seven. Per reports, nearly half of all spike-specific TCRs target regions that are unmutated in variants. Regions 160-218 and 743-854 held dominance among vaccine-associated CD4 TCRs, which spanned spike.

Trimming cost V 0 bases and J 1 base, with 13 bases left between them. The germline gives CDR1 LGHNA, CDR2 YNFKEQ. The CDR3 runs 16 residues. Profiled with immunoSEQ multiplex PCR; TCRdb holds only in-frame clones, not every one. The sample contains 75,000 to 95,000 clones, nearly 90% of which appear only once. As regards this clone: The antigen is not known.

The material was peripheral blood, obtained on day 0 of MenACWY control vaccination. This receptor was obtained from an adult in good health. The chain links TRBV4-2 to TRBJ2-7, with D perhaps matching TRBD2 (5 bases). CDR3 DNA: TGTGCCAGCAGCCAAGATCCGGGGTTAGTATCCTACGAGCAGTACTTC. This encodes CASSQDPGLVSYEQYF.